One and the same sample provided the 31 T cell receptor beta chains below, sequenced in a study of control samples from healthy donors and cancer patients. Clones were read by immunoSEQ multiplex PCR, and TCRdb kept only the in-frame ones, dropping some. Among roughly 200,000 clones listed, over 85% were seen once. The sample consisted of blood. The origin of the receptors is a man between 18 and 35 years old in good health.

This sequence joins TRBV7-8 and TRBJ2-6; 8 bases align to TRBD1. Germline trimming cut 6 bases from V and 4 bases from J; bases unmatched to any gene: 5. The CDR3 loop spans 15 amino acids. CDR1 is SGHVS, CDR2 FQNEAQ, per germline. CDR3 nucleotide sequence: TGTGCCAGCAGGATGACAGGGGTCGGGGCCAACGTCCTGACTTTC. It translates to CASRMTGVGANVLTF. Full variable domain (missing parts from reference TRBV7-8 and TRBJ2-6): GAGVSQSPRYKVAKRGQDVALRCDPISGHVSLFWYQQALGQGPEFLTYFQNEAQLDKSGLPSDRFFAERPEGSVSTLKIQRTQQEDSAVYLCASRMTGVGANVLTFGAGSRLTVL.

This chain joins TRBV2 and TRBJ2-4; D possibly corresponds to TRBD1 (5 bases). CDR1 SNHLY and CDR2 FYNNEI come from the germline V gene. V was cut by 9 bases and J by 7 bases, with 13 bases left in between. This CDR3 is 12 amino acids long. The CDR3 DNA follows: TGTGCCAGAGGGCAGGGCGATAACATTCAGTACTTC. Translating it yields CARGQGDNIQYF.

The chain uses TRBV7-8 and TRBJ2-1; TRBD2 agrees at 9 bases. Germline assignment: CDR1 SGHVS and CDR2 FQNEAQ. The CDR3 is 17 amino acids. The trim removed 5 bases at V and 0 bases at J, leaving 8 bases unmatched. DNA of the CDR3: TGTGCCAGCAGCCCGACCTTAGCGGGGGCCTCCTACAATGAGCAGTTCTTC. Its translation is CASSPTLAGASYNEQFF. The full variable domain, its missing parts supplied by reference TRBV7-8 and TRBJ2-1, is GAGVSQSPRYKVAKRGQDVALRCDPISGHVSLFWYQQALGQGPEFLTYFQNEAQLDKSGLPSDRFFAERPEGSVSTLKIQRTQQEDSAVYLCASSPTLAGASYNEQFFGPGTRLTVL.

The V gene is TRBV5-1, the J gene TRBJ1-3, with D perhaps matching TRBD1 (5 bases). The V end lost 5 bases, the J end lost 0 bases, and 12 bases lay between the germline ends. The CDR3 totals 15 residues. Germline V gene lookup returns CDR1 SGHRS and CDR2 YFSETQ. The CDR3 loop is CASSFQGSSGNTIYF. CDR3 DNA: TGCGCCAGCAGTTTTCAGGGAAGCTCTGGAAACACCATATATTTT.

V is TRBV3-1 (or the pseudogene TRBV3-2) and J is TRBJ2-3, with a possible D match to TRBD2 (6 bases). The germline V and J ends were trimmed by 10 bases and 3 bases, with 14 bases remaining between them. Germline V lookup: CDR1 LGHDT, CDR2 YNNKEL (reference sequence). This CDR3 is 13 amino acids long. The CDR3 reads CATQRAGTDTQYF. The CDR3 DNA reads as TGTGCCACCCAGCGGGCGGGAACAGATACGCAGTATTTT.

The chain combines TRBV6-1 with TRBJ1-5; 7 positions match TRBD1. CDR3 length equals 15 residues. CDR1 and CDR2 from the germline V gene are MNHNS and SASEGT. Trimming took 3 bases from V and 4 from J; bases not matched to a gene: 6. The CDR3 sequence: CASSEEEGANQPQHF. The CDR3 DNA reads as TGTGCCAGCAGTGAGGAAGAGGGGGCGAATCAGCCCCAGCATTTT.

The V call is TRBV5-1, the J call TRBJ2-1, with TRBD1 matching over 9 bases. The CDR3 has 15 amino acids. The germline CDR1 and CDR2 sequences are SGHRS and YFSETQ. The V and J ends lost 1 base and 8 bases, in that order; junction bases with no gene match: 7. CDR3 region: CASSLRTGGSDEQFF. In DNA form, the CDR3 reads TGCGCCAGCAGCTTGAGAACAGGGGGCTCGGATGAGCAGTTCTTC.

This clone was counted a single time. V usage is TRBV19 and J usage is TRBJ2-2; D is ambiguous. V was shortened by 3 bases and J by 5 bases, with 4 bases between the two germline ends. This CDR3 has 12 amino acids. The V gene's germline CDR1 is LNHDA and CDR2 SQIVND (reference sequence). The CDR3 DNA follows: TGTGCCAGTAGTATTGTGACCGGGGAGCTGTTTTTT. Translating gives CASSIVTGELFF. The full variable domain, its missing parts supplied by reference TRBV19 and TRBJ2-2, is DGGITQSPKYLFRKEGQNVTLSCEQNLNHDAMYWYRQDPGQGLRLIYYSQIVNDFQKGDIAEGYSVSREKKESFPLTVTSAQKNPTAFYLCASSIVTGELFFGEGSRLTVL.

The chain employs TRBV18 and TRBJ2-2; 7 nucleotides match TRBD1. The CDR3 covers 17 residues. Trimming removed 3 bases from V and 4 bases from J; junction bases left unmatched: 11. In germline, CDR1 is KGHSH, CDR2 LQKENI. The CDR3 region has the DNA TGTGCCAGCTCACCTAAGAACCAACAGGGGACCACCGGGGAGCTGTTTTTT. This sequence encodes CASSPKNQQGTTGELFF.

V is TRBV25-1 and J is TRBJ1-2, with TRBD1 matching 8 bases. This CDR3 has 15 residues. Trimming at V came to 0 bases and at J to 8 bases, leaving 8 bases not matched to a gene. The germline V gene has CDR1 MGHDK and CDR2 SYGVNS. The DNA of the CDR3 is TGTGCCAGCAGTGAATACGCCCAGGGGGCTGGAGGCTACACCTTC. Protein product: CASSEYAQGAGGYTF.

CDR3 nucleotide sequence: TGTGCCATCAGTGAGGAGGGCGAAATGACAGATACGCAGTATTTT. It translates to CAISEEGEMTDTQYF. The gene calls are TRBV10-3 and TRBJ2-3, with D perhaps TRBD2 (5 bases). This CDR3 contains 15 residues. CDR1 ENHRY and CDR2 SYGVKD come from the germline V gene. Trimming took 2 bases from V and 3 from J, leaving 12 bases between them.

This sequence joins TRBV7-3 and TRBJ2-3; 10 bases are shared with TRBD2. CDR1 is SGHTA and CDR2 is FQGTGA in the germline V gene. Trimming took 4 bases from V and 6 from J; bases not matched to a gene: 7. This CDR3 has 15 amino acids. Written as DNA, the CDR3 is TGTGCCAGCAGCTCAAGCGGGGGGGCCAGGGATACGCAGTATTTT. Its translation: CASSSSGGARDTQYF. Full variable domain (remainder filled in from reference TRBV7-3 and TRBJ2-3): GAGVSQTPSNKVTEKGKYVELRCDPISGHTALYWYRQSLGQGPEFLIYFQGTGAADDSGLPNDRFFAVRPEGSVSTLKIQRTERGDSAVYLCASSSSGGARDTQYFGPGTRLTVL.

The V and J genes are TRBV28 and TRBJ1-1; D may be TRBD1 (5 bases). Trimming cost V 4 bases and J 0 bases, with 18 bases left between them. This CDR3 has 17 residues. The germline gives CDR1 MDHEN, CDR2 SYDVKM. The CDR3 DNA follows: TGTGCCAGCAGTTCCCCGATGAAGGGGCGCCTGAACACTGAAGCTTTCTTT. The encoded protein is CASSSPMKGRLNTEAFF.

The rearrangement uses TRBV24-1 and TRBJ2-3; TRBD2 matches 8 bases. The CDR3 totals 14 residues. Germline V gene sequence: CDR1 KGHDR, CDR2 SFDVKD. V gave up 6 bases and J gave up 2 bases; unmatched junction bases: 3. The CDR3 is CATSSGGSTDTQYF. The CDR3 nucleotides read TGTGCCACCAGTAGCGGGGGTTCCACAGATACGCAGTATTTT.

The chain links TRBV3-1 (or the pseudogene TRBV3-2) to TRBJ2-3; 11 bases fit TRBD2. The CDR3 contains 21 residues. The J segment lost 0 bases and the V segment lost 0 bases, leaving 14 bases of the junction unmatched. Germline loops: CDR1 LGHDT, CDR2 YNNKEL (reference sequence). The CDR3 nucleotides are TGTGCCAGCAGCCAAGAGGGCCTGGCACTAGCGGGGGACTCTAGCACAGATACGCAGTATTTT. It encodes CASSQEGLALAGDSSTDTQYF.

The gene calls are TRBV5-4 and TRBJ1-6; TRBD1 aligns across 7 bases. Germline-derived CDR1 and CDR2 are SGHNT and YYREEE (reference sequence). Unmatched junction bases numbered 5, after V lost 4 bases and J lost 4 bases. The CDR3 is made up of 15 amino acids. The CDR3 bases are TGTGCCAGCAGCCCCCAGGGGGGTTATAATTCACCCCTCCACTTT. It translates to CASSPQGGYNSPLHF.

The chain links TRBV12-3 or TRBV12-4 to TRBJ2-1, with D possibly being TRBD1 (8 bases). V gave up 5 bases and J gave up 8 bases, with 13 bases separating them. The length of the CDR3 is 13 residues. The CDR3 nucleotides are TGTGCCAGCAGTCGGACAGGGAGGGATGAGCAGTTCTTC. As protein: CASSRTGRDEQFF.

V is TRBV14 and J is TRBJ2-7; possible D gene TRBD1, 5 bases. The CDR3 contains 16 residues. Germline V CDR1 and CDR2: SGHDN, FVKESK. The V end lost 1 base, the J end lost 3 bases, and 16 bases lay between the germline ends. The DNA for the CDR3 is TGTGCCAGCAGCCAAGGAAAGGGGCTGGCCCGCTACGAGCAGTACTTC. Its protein is CASSQGKGLARYEQYF.

This sequence joins TRBV5-4 and TRBJ2-5; D is uncertain. Germline V lookup: CDR1 SGHNT, CDR2 YYREEE (reference sequence). Trimming cost V 0 bases and J 4 bases, with 13 bases left between them. This CDR3 contains 15 residues. CDR3 bases: TGTGCCAGCAGCTTGGCGGCAGTCACCCCAGAGACCCAGTACTTC. Translated: CASSLAAVTPETQYF.

The gene calls are TRBV6-1 and TRBJ2-5, with D tentatively TRBD2 (7 bases). There are 16 residues in the CDR3. The germline CDR1 and CDR2 sequences are MNHNS and SASEGT. Trimming took 3 bases from V and 2 from J, leaving 16 bases between them. CDR3 sequence reads: CASSEWGGPGQETQYF. As DNA, the CDR3 is TGTGCCAGCAGTGAGTGGGGGGGGCCGGGACAAGAGACCCAGTACTTC.

CDR3 residues: CASSRTGGLRDTQYF. CDR3 DNA: TGTGCCAGCAGCCGGACGGGGGGCCTGAGGGATACGCAGTATTTT. This chain joins TRBV3-1 (or the pseudogene TRBV3-2) and TRBJ2-3; D might be TRBD2 (7 bases). Trimming removed 4 bases at V and 6 bases at J, with 17 bases between. The CDR3 is made up of 15 amino acids. In germline, CDR1 is LGHDT, CDR2 YNNKEL (reference sequence).

The chain is built from TRBV27 and TRBJ2-7, with TRBD1 matching over 7 bases. The V segment lost 5 bases and the J segment 3 bases; nucleotides outside the gene matches: 10. The CDR3 covers 15 residues. CDR1 is MNHEY and CDR2 is SMNVEV in the germline V gene (reference sequence). The DNA of the CDR3 is TGTGCCAGCAGTGCCGGACAGGAAATGAACTACGAGCAGTACTTC. Encoded protein: CASSAGQEMNYEQYF.

The rearrangement joins TRBV2 to TRBJ2-7; TRBD2 is a possible D gene (6 bases). The CDR3 runs 15 residues. Trimming took 6 bases from V and 0 from J, leaving 15 bases between them. The germline CDR1 and CDR2 sequences are SNHLY and FYNNEI. The CDR3 loop is CASSLGTLSSYEQYF. The CDR3 DNA reads TGTGCCAGCAGCCTAGGGACTCTGAGCTCCTACGAGCAGTACTTC. Full variable domain (missing parts from reference TRBV2 and TRBJ2-7): EPEVTQTPSHQVTQMGQEVILRCVPISNHLYFYWYRQILGQKVEFLVSFYNNEISEKSEIFDDQFSVERPDGSNFTLKIRSTKLEDSAMYFCASSLGTLSSYEQYFGPGTRLTVT.

This chain connects TRBV2 to TRBJ2-2; a possible D gene is TRBD1 (6 bases). The CDR3 spans 15 residues. Looked up from germline, CDR1 is SNHLY and CDR2 is FYNNEI. V gave up 7 bases and J gave up 7 bases, with 19 bases separating them. The CDR3 DNA reads as TGTGCCAGCATCCTTAGGGAAGGGGGTATCGGGGAGCTGTTTTTT. Amino acid sequence: CASILREGGIGELFF.

V and J are TRBV3-1 (or the pseudogene TRBV3-2) and TRBJ1-2; no firm D call. This CDR3 comprises 16 residues. Trimming removed 1 base at V and 4 bases at J, with 16 bases between. Germline lookup yields CDR1 LGHDT and CDR2 YNNKEL (reference sequence). This chain's CDR3 is CASSQALGGSSYGYTF. CDR3 DNA: TGTGCCAGCAGCCAAGCCCTCGGTGGGTCCAGCTATGGCTACACCTTC.

The V and J genes are TRBV13 and TRBJ1-4; D is undetermined. The CDR3 loop spans 15 amino acids. Trimming took 0 bases from V and 0 from J, leaving 5 bases between them. Germline CDR1 reads PRHDT; CDR2 reads FYEKMQ (reference sequence). CDR3 sequence: CASSLGESTNEKLFF. The CDR3 DNA reads as TGTGCCAGCAGCTTAGGGGAATCAACTAATGAAAAACTGTTTTTT.

The J gene is TRBJ2-3, the V gene TRBV25-1; 10 bases fit TRBD1. This CDR3 region has 17 residues. Per germline, CDR1 MGHDK and CDR2 SYGVNS. Trimming removed 6 bases from V and 3 bases from J; junction bases left unmatched: 12. The CDR3 bases are TGTGCCAGCAGGGGGACAGGGGTTCTGGCTTGGACAGATACGCAGTATTTT. Its protein is CASRGTGVLAWTDTQYF.

The CDR3 loop is CASSPTGTGGLGEQFF. The CDR3 DNA sequence: TGTGCCAGCAGTCCCACCGGGACAGGGGGCCTTGGTGAGCAGTTCTTC. This rearrangement joins TRBV27 to TRBJ2-1; TRBD1 matches 12 bases. The germline V gene encodes CDR1 MNHEY and CDR2 SMNVEV (reference sequence). The CDR3 loop spans 16 amino acids. Unmatched junction bases numbered 11, after V lost 5 bases and J lost 9 bases.

The genes are TRBV5-6 and TRBJ1-5; 8 bases match TRBD1. The CDR3 consists of 18 residues. Unmatched junction bases numbered 9, after V lost 1 base and J lost 0 bases. CDR1 is SGHDT, CDR2 YYEEEE, per germline. Here the CDR3 DNA reads TGTGCCAGCAGCTTGTGGGGCAGGGGGCCTTATAGCAATCAGCCCCAGCATTTT. Its protein product is CASSLWGRGPYSNQPQHF. The full variable domain, with the rest looked up from reference TRBV5-6 and TRBJ1-5, is DAGVTQSPTHLIKTRGQQVTLRCSPKSGHDTVSWYQQALGQGPQFIFQYYEEEERQRGNFPDRFSGHQFPNYSSELNVNALLLGDSALYLCASSLWGRGPYSNQPQHFGDGTRLSIL.

The gene calls are TRBV27 and TRBJ1-1; D gene ambiguous. The germline gives CDR1 MNHEY, CDR2 SMNVEV (reference sequence). Trimming removed 9 bases at V and 1 base at J, with 18 bases between. The CDR3 sequence is 15 residues long. CDR3: CARLGKPDPNTEAFF. The CDR3, as DNA: TGTGCCAGACTCGGGAAACCAGATCCGAACACTGAAGCTTTCTTT.

The gene calls are TRBV5-3 and TRBJ1-2; D is ambiguous. TRBV5-3 is identified as an open reading frame with a role that is uncertain. V lost 0 bases to trimming and J lost 6 bases, with 15 bases between them. The CDR3 covers 15 residues. CDR3 residues: CARSLAPGGADGYTF. The CDR3 DNA reads as TGTGCCAGAAGCTTGGCTCCGGGCGGTGCCGATGGCTACACCTTC.